Detailed here is one T cell receptor (beta chain). Its cognate antigen is unknown. It was CD45RO-negative cells, positively selected for CCR7, that made up naive CD8 cells, with terminally differentiated effector memory CD45RA+ cells excluded. Losses at the gene ends were 1 base for V and 6 bases for J; bases not matched to a gene: 4. Germline values: CDR1 MDHEN, CDR2 SYDVKM. This CDR3 region has 15 residues. This sample stems from a study of shared clonotypes between healthy human individuals. Study findings and constraints: Shared clonotypes: roughly 4.7% naive CD4, under 4% naive CD8, less than 2.5% memory CD4, more than 0.3% memory CD8. Sample collection involved blood only; tissue repertoires are likely different.

Genomic DNA from each subset was divided evenly over several immunoSEQ plates. This table comes from immunoSEQ multiplex PCR, and its TCRdb copy is limited to in-frame clones, with some not included. The sample holds about 2.2 million clones, about 92% seen once. The V and J genes are TRBV28 and TRBJ1-4; 8 bases are a match to TRBD1. Sequencing was done on a sample of naive CD8+ T cells from PBMCs. The sequence came from a man aged 18 to 29 in good health. Some clones in this sample may be carry-over from other donors' samples. The CDR3 DNA is TGTGCCAGCAGTTTATTGAACAGGGGGGATGAAAAACTGTTTTTT. Its protein product is CASSLLNRGDEKLFF. Full variable domain (remainder filled in from reference TRBV28 and TRBJ1-4): DVKVTQSSRYLVKRTGEKVFLECVQDMDHENMFWYRQDPGLGLRLIYFSYDVKMKEKGDIPEGYSVSREKKERFSLILESASTNQTSMYLCASSLLNRGDEKLFFGSGTQLSVL.